These T cell receptor beta chains were read from a single sample in a study of radiation and T cells in renal cell carcinoma. The table came from immunoSEQ multiplex PCR; TCRdb's copy has only in-frame clones and leaves some out. Among fewer than 85,000 clones listed, about 89% were seen once. The material was blood, obtained from a patient whose treatment included radiotherapy and nephrectomy. The receptor set was obtained from a woman in her seventies with renal cell carcinoma. Both conserved end residues are part of each CDR3. D genes are given only for firm matches. Where a row states a size, it is once, few, many or the class of an expanded clone; other rows omit it.

J gene,clone size,V gene,D gene,CDR3 DNA,CDR3 protein
TRBJ1-4,.,TRBV11-2,.,TGTGCCAGCAGCTCCGGGACGTATTCTGAAAAACTGTTTTTT,CASSSGTYSEKLFF
TRBJ2-3,.,TRBV7-2,.,TGTGCCAGCAGCTTATCCGCGACTAGTCCGGATACGCAGTATTTT,CASSLSATSPDTQYF
TRBJ2-3,.,TRBV9,TRBD1,TGTGCCAGCAGCGTAGAGGCACAGGGGCGCGCCGGAGATACGCAGTATTTT,CASSVEAQGRAGDTQYF
TRBJ1-2,once,TRBV23-1,TRBD1,TGCGCCAGCAGTCAACTAAATGCCGGGACAGGGGGCGCATTGTCCTATGGCTACACCTTC,CASSQLNAGTGGALSYGYTF
TRBJ2-6,.,TRBV7-9,.,TGTGCCAGCAGCCCCTCTGTCTCTGGGGCCAACGTCCTGACTTTC,CASSPSVSGANVLTF
TRBJ1-5,.,TRBV30,TRBD1,TGTGCCTGGAGTCCCGGCGACAGGGGATTAGGCAATCAGCCCCAGCATTTT,CAWSPGDRGLGNQPQHF
TRBJ2-1,.,TRBV27,TRBD1,TGTGCCAGCAGTTTACAGGACAGGGGGAATGAGCAGTTCTTC,CASSLQDRGNEQFF
TRBJ2-5,.,TRBV2,.,TGTGCCAGCTCCATTGGGGCAGGTGGGGGGGAGACCCAGTACTTC,CASSIGAGGGETQYF
TRBJ1-5,.,TRBV6-5,.,TGTGCCAGCAGCCGGATGAACAGGGAACAGCCCCAGCATTTT,CASSRMNREQPQHF
TRBJ1-5,.,TRBV30,.,TGTGCCTGGAGTGTAGCACTAAGCAATCAGCCCCAGCATTTT,CAWSVALSNQPQHF
TRBJ2-3,.,TRBV5-1,.,TGCGCCAGCAGCTTGGCCGGGACATCGGGGGATACGCAGTATTTT,CASSLAGTSGDTQYF
TRBJ2-3,.,TRBV5-1,TRBD1,TGCGCCAGCAGCTTGGCCCCGGGACAGAGCACAGATACGCAGTATTTT,CASSLAPGQSTDTQYF
TRBJ1-1,.,TRBV5-6,.,TGTGCCAGCAGACCACCCGGGATTTCGAACACTGAAGCTTTCTTT,CASRPPGISNTEAFF
TRBJ1-2,.,TRBV13,TRBD1,TGTGCCAGCAGCCCGACAGGGACGTATGGCTACACCTTC,CASSPTGTYGYTF
TRBJ1-6,.,TRBV7-2,TRBD1,TGTGCCAGCAGCCCAATTAGTAGACAGGGTAATAATTCACCCCTCCACTTT,CASSPISRQGNNSPLHF
TRBJ2-1,.,TRBV4-1,.,TGCGCCAGCAGCCTACCCAGGGGTCCCCCCAATGAGCAGTTCTTC,CASSLPRGPPNEQFF
TRBJ1-1,few,TRBV11-3,.,TGTGCCAGCAGCTTGCCAGGAAGGAACACTGAAGCTTTCTTT,CASSLPGRNTEAFF
TRBJ1-6,.,TRBV6-1,TRBD1,TGTGCCAGCAGTGCCGGGACAGGCTATAATTCACCCCTCCACTTT,CASSAGTGYNSPLHF
TRBJ1-2,.,TRBV20-1,TRBD1,TGCAGTGCTACGACAGGGGACGGCTACACCTTC,CSATTGDGYTF
TRBJ2-2,.,TRBV6-8,.,TGTGCCAGCAGTTACTTGAACACCGGGGAGCTGTTTTTT,CASSYLNTGELFF
TRBJ2-3,.,TRBV28,.,TGTGCCAGCAGCACCCCGGTGGGCACAGATACGCAGTATTTT,CASSTPVGTDTQYF
TRBJ1-1,.,TRBV14,.,TGTGCCAGCAGCCAAGACTTGAACACTGAAGCTTTCTTT,CASSQDLNTEAFF
TRBJ1-2,.,TRBV5-1,.,TGCGCCAGCAGCCTGGGGCAGGGTGGCTATGGCTACACCTTC,CASSLGQGGYGYTF
TRBJ1-6,.,TRBV6-5,.,TGTGCCAGCAGTAGGGACTCTTCGTCACCCCTCCACTTT,CASSRDSSSPLHF
TRBJ2-5,.,TRBV7-6,.,TGTGCCAGCAGCCGCCACGAGGGAAGCGGGACCCAGTACTTC,CASSRHEGSGTQYF
TRBJ2-1,.,TRBV10-3,TRBD2,TGTGCCATCACCGGGGCGTCTAGCGGGGGTCCGAATGAGCAGTTCTTC,CAITGASSGGPNEQFF
TRBJ2-2,.,TRBV19,.,TGTGCCAGTAGTATAGCCCAGGGAACGAACACCGGGGAGCTGTTTTTT,CASSIAQGTNTGELFF
TRBJ1-2,.,TRBV18,.,TGTGCCAGCTCACCACCGTTAACTGTCAACTATGGCTACACCTTC,CASSPPLTVNYGYTF
TRBJ2-1,.,TRBV18,.,TGTGCCAGCTCACCCCTGGGGAATGAGCAGTTCTTC,CASSPLGNEQFF
TRBJ2-3,.,TRBV30,TRBD1,TGTGCCTGGAGTCCCCCGGGACAGGGGTTATATACGCAGTATTTT,CAWSPPGQGLYTQYF
TRBJ2-2,.,TRBV5-1,TRBD1,TGCGCCAGCAGCTCACTATTGGCAACAGGGGGCCTCACCGGGGAGCTGTTTTTT,CASSSLLATGGLTGELFF
TRBJ2-7,.,TRBV19,.,TGTGCCAGCGCGGGACACCACTACGAGCAGTACTTC,CASAGHHYEQYF
TRBJ1-5,.,TRBV7-2,TRBD1,TGTGCCAGCAGCTCGACAGGGAATTGGCAGCCCCAGCATTTT,CASSSTGNWQPQHF
TRBJ1-1,.,TRBV5-4,.,TGTGCCAGCAGCTTGGCCATGGGCACTGAAGCTTTCTTT,CASSLAMGTEAFF
TRBJ1-2,.,TRBV28,TRBD1,TGTGCCAGCACACTCCTCAGGACAGGCACTGACTATGGCTACACCTTC,CASTLLRTGTDYGYTF
TRBJ1-1,few,TRBV10-3,.,TGTGCCATCAGTGAGTCGAGGGAGCAAGAAGCTTTCTTT,CAISESREQEAFF
TRBJ2-7,.,TRBV7-9,.,TGTGCCAGCAGCCCGCTAGGGGGGCCTAGCTCCTACGAGCAGTACTTC,CASSPLGGPSSYEQYF
TRBJ1-1,few,TRBV7-9,.,TGTGCCAGCAGCTTAGCAGGCACTGAAGCTTTCTTT,CASSLAGTEAFF
TRBJ2-4,.,TRBV7-2,TRBD1,TGTGCCAGCAGCCCAGTCTTACAGGGGGCTGGCAAAAACATTCAGTACTTC,CASSPVLQGAGKNIQYF
TRBJ1-1,.,TRBV6-5,.,TGTGCCAGCGCACGAAACACTGAAGCTTTCTTT,CASARNTEAFF
TRBJ2-3,.,TRBV29-1,TRBD2,TGCAGCGTTCCGCGGACTAGCGTCAGCACAGATACGCAGTATTTT,CSVPRTSVSTDTQYF
TRBJ1-6,few,TRBV5-4,.,TGTGCCAGCAGCTTGAAGGGTAATTCACCCCTCCACTTT,CASSLKGNSPLHF
TRBJ1-5,once,TRBV7-9,.,TGTGCCAGCAGCTTAGGAGGGTATAGCAATCAGCCCCAGCATTTT,CASSLGGYSNQPQHF
TRBJ1-4,once,TRBV9,TRBD1,TGTGCCAGCAGCGTAGGGGGTGGAGGGGGCCGTTTCCAAGATGAAAAACTGTTTTTT,CASSVGGGGGRFQDEKLFF
TRBJ1-5,.,TRBV4-3,TRBD1,TGCGCCAGCAGCCAAGATTTCCGGGACAGGGATGGCCAGCCCCAGCATTTT,CASSQDFRDRDGQPQHF
TRBJ2-7,once,TRBV28,.,TGTGCCAGCACCGCAGGGGACTCCGAGCAGTACTTC,CASTAGDSEQYF